Presented here are 22 T cell receptor beta chains from one specimen sequenced in a study of CD8+CD57+ T cells in acquired aplastic anemia. Both TCR beta VDJ combination and CDR3 sequence profiling were carried out. Genomic DNA was the template for this profiling. MiXCR, applied by TCRdb to the reads, yields one record per CDR3 protein. The top ten clones hold 1.1% of a sample with 150,000 to 200,000 distinct CDR3 sequences, approximately 43% of them seen once. Sequencing was carried out using sorted CD4+, CD8+, or CD8+CD57+ T cells (not recorded which) from PBMCs. The receptors here all came from a human donor in good health.

The gene calls are TRBV14 and TRBJ2-1; D gene ambiguous. The V and J ends lost 2 bases and 10 bases respectively, with 6 bases between them. In germline, CDR1 is SGHDN, CDR2 FVKESK. This CDR3 is 11 amino acids long. CDR3 loop: CASSQTAEQFF. CDR3 DNA sequence: TGTGCCAGCAGCCAAACGGCAGAGCAGTTCTTC.

The rearrangement links TRBV29-1 to TRBJ2-7, with D hard to call. This CDR3 contains 13 residues. Germline CDR1 is SQVTM and CDR2 is ANQGSEA. V dropped 6 bases and J dropped 3 bases, with 15 bases sitting between them. CDR3 sequence: CSVLRDIGYEQYF. The CDR3 DNA sequence: TGCAGCGTCCTCCGAGACATCGGCTACGAGCAGTACTTC.

Ten or more counts support this clonotype. This chain connects TRBV5-1 to TRBJ1-5, with D perhaps TRBD1 (6 bases). Trimming cost V 3 bases and J 4 bases, with 14 bases left between them. The CDR3 has 15 residues. CDR1 is SGHRS and CDR2 is YFSETQ in the germline V gene. The CDR3 sequence: CASSSGADSNQPQHF. CDR3 nucleotides: TGCGCCAGCAGCTCCGGCGCGGACAGTAATCAGCCCCAGCATTTT.

This clonotype was seen at least ten times. The chain has TRBV20-1 and TRBJ2-7; D is possibly TRBD1 or TRBD2 (5 bases each). The V gene's germline CDR1 is DFQATT and CDR2 SNEGSKA (reference sequence). The V end was cut by 6 bases, the J end by 7 bases, with 22 bases between. The CDR3 loop spans 14 amino acids. CDR3 in amino acids: CSAPLGTYLQEQYF. The DNA for the CDR3 is TGCAGTGCCCCACTGGGGACCTATCTTCAAGAGCAGTACTTC.

A note on this clonotype: A much larger clone sits a single nucleotide away, making a read error possible. In this CDR3 the conserved last residue, phenylalanine or tryptophan, is missing, so a read error is likely. The rearrangement joins TRBV6-5 to TRBJ1-2; D is unresolved. Germline lookup yields CDR1 MNHEY and CDR2 SVGAGI. This CDR3 is built from 14 residues. V was cut by 2 bases and J by 6 bases, with 13 bases left in between. Here the CDR3 reads CASSYKTLPHGYTL. The CDR3 nucleotides read TGTGCCAGCAGTTACAAGACGTTACCCCATGGCTACACCCTC.

The chain combines TRBV4-2 with TRBJ2-7; unclear D gene. This CDR3 is built from 13 residues. Germline assignment: CDR1 LGHNA and CDR2 YNFKEQ. Trimming took off 0 bases at V and 2 bases at J, with 5 bases between the two ends. The CDR3 sequence is CASSQDSPYEQYF. CDR3 coding DNA: TGTGCCAGCAGCCAAGATTCCCCCTACGAGCAGTACTTC.

In its sample, this clonotype was seen many times. The chain has TRBV5-5 and TRBJ2-5; TRBD2 aligns across 12 bases. The CDR3 consists of 16 residues. Germline CDR1 and CDR2: SGHKS and YYEKEE (reference sequence). V dropped 0 bases and J dropped 2; count of bases not matched to a gene: 2. The CDR3 coding sequence is TGTGCCAGCAGCTTGGCTCTAGCGGGGGGGCAAGAGACCCAGTACTTC. The encoded protein is CASSLALAGGQETQYF.

The chain carries TRBV20-1 and TRBJ1-1, with TRBD1 matching 8 bases. The germline V gene has CDR1 DFQATT and CDR2 SNEGSKA (reference sequence). V lost 5 bases, J lost 4 bases, and 3 bases stayed unmatched. The CDR3 runs 12 residues. CDR3 region: CSAPDRGTEAFF. Written as DNA, the CDR3 is TGCAGTGCTCCAGACAGGGGCACTGAAGCTTTCTTT.

The table lists this clonotype with many counts. This chain joins TRBV15 and TRBJ1-2; weak D call: TRBD1 (5 bases). Germline CDR1 and CDR2: LNHNV and YYDKDF (reference sequence). V was shortened by 4 bases and J by 4 bases, with 13 bases between the two germline ends. The CDR3 runs to 14 residues. DNA for the CDR3: TGTGCCACCAGCATGGCCTCAACAGGCTATGGCTACACCTTC. The encoded protein is CATSMASTGYGYTF.

The chain joins TRBV24-1 to TRBJ2-2, with D possibly matching TRBD2 (7 bases). The ends were cut back, 5 bases at V and 6 bases at J, with 12 bases in the middle. CDR1 is KGHDR, CDR2 SFDVKD, per germline. The CDR3 covers 14 residues. CDR3 sequence reads: CATSGLGGAGELFF. Here the CDR3 DNA reads TGTGCCACCAGTGGTCTAGGGGGGGCCGGGGAGCTGTTTTTT.

This clonotype appeared a few times. This chain links TRBV10-3 with TRBJ2-5, with 8 nucleotides matching TRBD2. The CDR3 contains 13 residues. The germline CDR1 and CDR2 sequences are ENHRY and SYGVKD. The junction had 6 bases not matched to a gene; V was cut back by 8 bases and J by 4 bases. The CDR3 loop reads CAIGRGGRETQYF. The CDR3 region has the DNA TGTGCCATCGGACGGGGGGGCAGAGAGACCCAGTACTTC.

This sequence joins TRBV10-3 and TRBJ2-7; no definite D call. From germline, CDR1 is ENHRY and CDR2 SYGVKD. The CDR3 sequence is 13 residues long. Trimming cost V 10 bases and J 2 bases, with 15 bases left between them. The CDR3 coding sequence is TGTGCCAGCAGCGACCACAGTACCTACGAGCAGTACTTC. Amino acids: CASSDHSTYEQYF.

Only a few counts were recorded for this clonotype. The genes are TRBV24-1 and TRBJ2-3, with unresolved D. CDR3 length: 13 amino acids. The germline V and J ends were trimmed by 5 bases and 3 bases, with 8 bases remaining between them. Per the germline V gene, CDR1 is KGHDR and CDR2 is SFDVKD. The CDR3 DNA is TGTGCCACCAGTGCGCTGTCGACAGATACGCAGTATTTT. Its translation: CATSALSTDTQYF.

About this clonotype: Relative to the germline gene, one junction end is altered; a read error may explain this. This chain joins TRBV10-3 and TRBJ1-4; D gene unclear. The germline V gene has CDR1 ENHRY and CDR2 SYGVKD. CDR3 length equals 16 residues. The chain's CDR3 is CASSLKGLGSGEKLFF. The CDR3 DNA is TGTGCCAGCAGTTTGAAGGGTCTAGGGTCGGGAGAAAAACTGTTTTTT.

The rearrangement joins TRBV20-1 to TRBJ1-1; D is possibly TRBD1 (5 bases). The CDR3 extends over 11 amino acids. V was clipped by 4 bases and J by 3 bases, with 6 bases between them. CDR1 and CDR2 (germline): DFQATT, SNEGSKA (reference sequence). The CDR3 protein is CSATQDTEAFF. The DNA for the CDR3 is TGCAGTGCTACACAGGACACTGAAGCTTTCTTT.

This rearrangement joins TRBV4-1 to TRBJ2-7; a weak D match, TRBD1 (5 bases). This CDR3 region has 14 residues. V was clipped by 5 bases and J by 4 bases, with 15 bases between them. Germline V gene sequence: CDR1 MGHRA, CDR2 YSYEKL. The CDR3 protein is CASSVGQRGYEQYF. In DNA form, the CDR3 reads TGCGCCAGCAGCGTAGGACAAAGGGGATACGAGCAGTACTTC.

This clonotype was found a few times. V is TRBV24-1 and J is TRBJ2-7, with TRBD1 as a possible D gene (6 bases). The germline CDR1 and CDR2 sequences are KGHDR and SFDVKD. With 6 bases removed from V and 3 bases from J, the gap between germline ends came to 11 bases. The CDR3 consists of 13 residues. The CDR3 DNA sequence: TGTGCCACCAGTTGGACAGCGATCTACGAGCAGTACTTC. Translating it yields CATSWTAIYEQYF.

This clonotype was picked up many times. The chain links TRBV20-1 to TRBJ2-7, with 10 bases aligning to TRBD2. This CDR3 is 14 amino acids long. The V gene's germline CDR1 is DFQATT and CDR2 SNEGSKA (reference sequence). With 4 bases clipped from V and 3 bases from J, the junction kept 6 bases outside the gene matches. CDR3 region: CSATWTSGNYEQYF. Written as DNA, the CDR3 is TGCAGTGCTACCTGGACTAGCGGAAACTACGAGCAGTACTTC.

The chain uses TRBV15 and TRBJ1-5; D is uncertain. Germline values: CDR1 LNHNV, CDR2 YYDKDF (reference sequence). V lost 1 base, J lost 1 base, and 5 bases lay in between. This CDR3 has 14 amino acids. The CDR3 bases are TGTGCCACCAGCAGAGGGGTGAGCAATCAGCCCCAGCATTTT. Translated: CATSRGVSNQPQHF.

The chain couples TRBV25-1 to TRBJ2-7; tentatively, D is TRBD2 (7 bases). CDR3 size: 16 residues. Germline V lookup: CDR1 MGHDK, CDR2 SYGVNS. Trimming took 5 bases from V and 0 from J, leaving 17 bases between them. This CDR3 is CASSSGKGGASYEQYF. The DNA of the CDR3 is TGTGCCAGCAGTTCTGGGAAAGGGGGGGCCTCCTACGAGCAGTACTTC.

V is TRBV15 and J is TRBJ1-6; D call uncertain. Trimming removed 0 bases from V and 10 bases from J, with 13 bases in between. The CDR3 contains 15 residues. Germline V gene data show CDR1 as LNHNV and CDR2 as YYDKDF (reference sequence). CDR3 sequence: CATSRDPSGGSPLHF. In DNA form, the CDR3 reads TGTGCCACCAGCAGAGATCCGTCCGGAGGGTCACCCCTCCACTTT.

V gene TRBV12-1 combines with J gene TRBJ1-4; the table's D call of TRBD1 was not tested on the DNA. TRBV12-1 is a pseudogene segment. The CDR3 covers 15 residues. This CDR3 reads CASLQDTPTNEKLFF. The CDR3 nucleotides are TGTGCCAGCCTCCAGGACACTCCAACTAATGAAAAACTGTTTTTT.